Sequencing of this T cell receptor (beta chain) was carried out in a study of early T cells in non-severe SARS-CoV-2 infection. Study-level information: Chains from this unsorted whole-blood bulk RNA could not be paired.

With regard to this clonotype: Its antigen is unidentified.

The germline V gene has CDR1 SGHTA and CDR2 FQGTGA. Losses at the gene ends were 0 bases for V and 10 bases for J; bases not matched to a gene: 3. This CDR3 has 13 amino acids. Tagging with unique molecular identifiers was applied to individual cDNA molecules. MiXCR, applied by TCRdb to the 5' RACE reads, yields one record per CDR3 protein. The data contain more than 50,000 distinct CDR3 sequences, 13% of them singletons. Study-wide points: There was a bias toward anti-spike CD8 responses in VDJdb matching, which missed private and CD4 specificities.

Material: whole blood, obtained at baseline. This chain uses TRBV7-3 with TRBJ2-1, with TRBD1 matching over 7 bases. The sequence derives from an adult who was a healthcare worker with PCR-confirmed SARS-CoV-2 infection or an uninfected control (not recorded which). CDR3 nucleotides: TGTGCCAGCAGCTTAACAGGGGGCTGGGAGCAGTTCTTC. This translates into CASSLTGGWEQFF.